Presented here are 31 T cell receptor beta chains from one specimen sequenced in a study of CD4 T cells in relation to SARS-CoV-2 and coronaviruses. CD4+ T cells from unexposed donors were obtained before the COVID-19 pandemic (2011-2018). Isolation of CD4+ T cells took place after about eleven days in culture. Here immunoSEQ multiplex PCR was the method, and the copy in TCRdb shows in-frame clones only, minus some. The data hold some 16,000 clones, with around 82% observed a single time. These receptors' targets are unknown. Sequencing was done on a sample of CD4+ T cells from PBMCs, cultured in vitro. These receptors all stem from a human donor in good health.

This sequence joins TRBV9 and TRBJ2-1, with D tentatively TRBD2 (6 bases). Germline-derived CDR1 and CDR2 are SGDLS and YYNGEE. This CDR3 region has 14 residues. The V end lost 3 bases, the J end lost 4 bases, and 11 bases lay between the germline ends. CDR3 in amino acids: CASSDGTRYNEQFF. The CDR3 DNA reads TGTGCCAGCAGCGACGGGACTCGGTACAATGAGCAGTTCTTC.

The chain uses TRBV20-1 and TRBJ1-3; D remains unclear. Germline values: CDR1 DFQATT, CDR2 SNEGSKA (reference sequence). The CDR3 spans 14 residues. Trimming left V 3 bases short and J 4 bases short, with 13 bases between. The CDR3 DNA sequence: TGCAGTGCTAGTATGACTTCGGGGGGAAACACCATATATTTT. This codes for CSASMTSGGNTIYF.

This clone was detected only a few times. This sequence joins TRBV5-4 and TRBJ2-5; the D is unclear. The CDR3 covers 11 residues. V lost 0 bases and J lost 7, with 4 bases in between. Germline values: CDR1 SGHNT, CDR2 YYREEE (reference sequence). DNA for the CDR3: TGTGCCAGCAGCTTGGGGGGGACCCAGTACTTC. Encoded protein: CASSLGGTQYF.

The rearrangement joins TRBV24-1 to TRBJ2-2, with TRBD1 as a possible D gene (6 bases). V was trimmed by 3 bases and J by 3 bases, leaving 7 bases between them. The CDR3 extends over 14 amino acids. Germline V gene sequence: CDR1 KGHDR, CDR2 SFDVKD. The DNA for the CDR3 is TGTGCCACCAGTGATCACAGGGACACCGGGGAGCTGTTTTTT. This encodes CATSDHRDTGELFF.

The chain's CDR3 is CASSLSGYEQFF. CDR3 DNA: TGTGCCAGCAGCTTGTCGGGCTATGAGCAGTTCTTC. The chain couples TRBV11-3 to TRBJ2-1; D is ambiguous. The germline gives CDR1 SGHNT, CDR2 YENEEA. Trimming took 3 bases from V and 8 from J, leaving 8 bases between them. There are 12 residues in the CDR3.

The rearrangement links TRBV20-1 to TRBJ1-6; D is ambiguous. Germline V lookup: CDR1 DFQATT, CDR2 SNEGSKA (reference sequence). The CDR3 runs to 13 residues. Trimming took off 3 bases at V and 6 bases at J, with 9 bases between the two ends. CDR3 residues: CSASGSSNSPLHF. The DNA of the CDR3 is TGCAGTGCTAGTGGCTCAAGTAATTCACCCCTCCACTTT.

In this sample, this clone turned up a few times. The chain links TRBV27 to TRBJ1-1, with 7 bases lining up with TRBD1. The CDR3 covers 15 residues. With 3 bases clipped from V and 1 base from J, the junction kept 5 bases outside the gene matches. Looked up from germline, CDR1 is MNHEY and CDR2 is SMNVEV (reference sequence). CDR3 protein: CASSFRQGWNTEAFF. The CDR3 nucleotides are TGTGCCAGCAGTTTCAGACAGGGATGGAACACTGAAGCTTTCTTT.

In nucleotides, the CDR3 is TGTGCCACCAGTGATTCAAGGGGGGACTTCACCGGGGAGCTGTTTTTT. Translating it yields CATSDSRGDFTGELFF. The chain recombines TRBV24-1 with TRBJ2-2, with D perhaps being TRBD1 or TRBD2 (6 bases each). Trimming cost V 2 bases and J 4 bases, with 13 bases left between them. This CDR3 has 16 residues. Germline loops: CDR1 KGHDR, CDR2 SFDVKD.

This clone was found once. J is TRBJ2-3 and V is TRBV5-1, with no clear D. The CDR3 loop spans 14 amino acids. The V gene lost 0 bases and the J gene lost 2 bases, with 7 bases spanning the gap. Germline V gene lookup returns CDR1 SGHRS and CDR2 YFSETQ. CDR3 DNA: TGCGCCAGCAGCTTGGTCGCCTCCACAGATACGCAGTATTTT. Amino acids: CASSLVASTDTQYF.

The table lists this clone with a count of one. The gene calls are TRBV19 and TRBJ2-5, with 7 nucleotides matching TRBD1. J lost 3 bases, V lost 5 bases, and 3 bases had no gene match. The germline gives CDR1 LNHDA, CDR2 SQIVND (reference sequence). This CDR3 contains 13 residues. CDR3 amino acids: CASSPGGEETQYF. CDR3 bases: TGTGCCAGTAGTCCAGGGGGTGAAGAGACCCAGTACTTC.

The chain combines TRBV7-9 with TRBJ1-5; D gene unclear. The V gene lost 1 base and the J gene lost 5 bases, with 3 bases spanning the gap. The germline CDR1 and CDR2 sequences are SEHNR and FQNEAQ (reference sequence). This CDR3 contains 12 residues. The CDR3 DNA reads as TGTGCCAGCAGCTTAGATCATCAGCCCCAGCATTTT. Its protein product is CASSLDHQPQHF.

This chain joins TRBV5-1 and TRBJ2-1, with 9 bases that match TRBD1. CDR1 is SGHRS and CDR2 is YFSETQ in the germline V gene. The CDR3 is 14 residues long. V was pared by 0 bases and J by 5 bases, with 0 bases of the junction left unmatched. Here the CDR3 reads CASSLGTGDNEQFF. The CDR3 DNA is TGCGCCAGCAGCTTGGGGACAGGGGACAATGAGCAGTTCTTC. Combining the CDR3 with reference TRBV5-1 and TRBJ2-1 gives the whole variable domain KAGVTQTPRYLIKTRGQQVTLSCSPISGHRSVSWYQQTPGQGLQFLFEYFSETQRNKGNFPGRFSGRQFSNSRSEMNVSTLELGDSALYLCASSLGTGDNEQFFGPGTRLTVL.

The chain recombines TRBV10-3 with TRBJ2-5; tentatively, D is TRBD2 (5 bases). CDR1 ENHRY and CDR2 SYGVKD come from the germline V gene. Trimming shortened V by 0 bases and J by 1 base, and 15 bases separated the two germline ends. This CDR3 has 17 amino acids. The CDR3 DNA reads TGTGCCATCAGTGAGTCAGGAGCGGAACCACTCCAAGAGACCCAGTACTTC. Protein: CAISESGAEPLQETQYF.

V gene TRBV27 combines with J gene TRBJ2-3, with 7 bases lining up with TRBD1. The CDR3 covers 13 residues. Trimming cost V 5 bases and J 3 bases; bases outside gene matches: 2. Germline assignment: CDR1 MNHEY and CDR2 SMNVEV (reference sequence). The DNA of the CDR3 is TGTGCCAGCAGTCAGGACAGGACAGATACGCAGTATTTT. This translates into CASSQDRTDTQYF.

V and J are TRBV25-1 and TRBJ2-3; 12 bases align to TRBD2. Germline CDR1 is MGHDK and CDR2 is SYGVNS. The trim removed 1 base at V and 6 bases at J, leaving 8 bases unmatched. The CDR3 loop spans 17 amino acids. CDR3 residues: CASSEFRLAGDIDTQYF. CDR3 in DNA: TGTGCCAGCAGTGAATTTAGACTAGCGGGAGATATTGATACGCAGTATTTT.

This clone was seen only a few times. V and J are TRBV10-3 and TRBJ2-7; D assignment may be TRBD1 or TRBD2 (5 bases each). The CDR3 spans 14 residues. V was pared by 10 bases and J by 1 base, with 17 bases between. Germline V gives CDR1 ENHRY, CDR2 SYGVKD. Written as DNA, the CDR3 is TGTGCCAACACCAGGGAGTATGGATCCTACGAGCAGTACTTC. Protein sequence: CANTREYGSYEQYF.

The chain recombines TRBV6-5 with TRBJ2-3; no clear D gene. The CDR3 has 16 residues. Trimming stripped 2 bases from V and 2 bases from J, with 14 bases between. Germline loops: CDR1 MNHEY, CDR2 SVGAGI. CDR3 sequence: CASSYRKATTTDTQYF. Written as DNA, the CDR3 is TGTGCCAGCAGTTACCGGAAGGCAACGACCACAGATACGCAGTATTTT.

This clone was detected only once. The chain carries TRBV12-5 and TRBJ2-5; TRBD2 matches at 7 bases. V dropped 6 bases and J dropped 5; count of bases not matched to a gene: 12. From germline, CDR1 is LGHNT and CDR2 FRNRAP. This CDR3 has 15 amino acids. In DNA form, the CDR3 reads TGTGCTAGTGGATCCACTAGCGTTGGGGGGGAGACCCAGTACTTC. Its protein is CASGSTSVGGETQYF.

J is TRBJ2-1 and V is TRBV6-6; D uncertain. CDR1 and CDR2 from the germline V gene are MNHNY and SVGAGI (reference sequence). CDR3 length: 16 amino acids. With 3 bases removed from V and 5 bases from J, the gap between germline ends came to 17 bases. This CDR3 reads CASSYRSPGVDNEQFF. The CDR3 nucleotides read TGTGCCAGCAGTTATCGTTCTCCCGGTGTCGACAATGAGCAGTTCTTC.

The gene calls are TRBV27 and TRBJ2-1, with 10 bases fitting TRBD1. The CDR3 extends over 15 amino acids. Germline V lookup: CDR1 MNHEY, CDR2 SMNVEV (reference sequence). The V segment lost 5 bases and the J segment 8 bases; nucleotides outside the gene matches: 9. CDR3 region: CASSLRTGGRDEQFF. For the CDR3, the DNA is TGTGCCAGCAGTCTCCGGACAGGGGGTCGGGATGAGCAGTTCTTC.

The rearrangement joins TRBV30 to TRBJ1-2, with D uncertain. The CDR3 sequence is 14 residues long. Germline CDR1 is GTSNPN and CDR2 is SVGIG (reference sequence). Trimming removed 0 bases from V and 2 bases from J, with 10 bases in between. CDR3 sequence: CAWSVRSQNYGYTF. DNA of the CDR3: TGTGCCTGGAGTGTACGTTCCCAAAACTATGGCTACACCTTC.

This clone came up a few times. The rearrangement uses TRBV7-3 and TRBJ2-3; unclear D gene. CDR3 length: 14 residues. With 2 bases removed from V and 0 bases from J, the gap between germline ends came to 6 bases. CDR1 is SGHTA and CDR2 is FQGTGA in the germline V gene. The CDR3 sequence: CASSLLHSTDTQYF. CDR3 coding DNA: TGTGCCAGCAGCTTATTACATAGCACAGATACGCAGTATTTT. Filled out from reference TRBV7-3 and TRBJ2-3, the complete variable domain reads GAGVSQTPSNKVTEKGKYVELRCDPISGHTALYWYRQSLGQGPEFLIYFQGTGAADDSGLPNDRFFAVRPEGSVSTLKIQRTERGDSAVYLCASSLLHSTDTQYFGPGTRLTVL.

This sequence joins TRBV5-1 and TRBJ2-1, with 14 bases identical to TRBD2. CDR3 length: 17 residues. Germline CDR1 and CDR2: SGHRS and YFSETQ. V shed 4 bases and J 6 bases; nucleotides not matched to a gene: 9. CDR3 protein: CASSPNTGLAGGNEQFF. CDR3 nucleotides: TGCGCCAGCAGCCCGAACACTGGACTAGCGGGAGGCAATGAGCAGTTCTTC.

The rearrangement uses TRBV30 and TRBJ2-6, with no clear D. Trimming pared 2 bases from V and 1 base from J, leaving 12 bases between. The CDR3 consists of 16 residues. In germline, CDR1 is GTSNPN, CDR2 SVGIG (reference sequence). Here the CDR3 DNA reads TGTGCCTGGAGTTCCAGCCTGTCATCTGGGGCCAACGTCCTGACTTTC. As protein: CAWSSSLSSGANVLTF.

The chain is built from TRBV19 and TRBJ1-2; unclear D gene. The CDR3 consists of 11 residues. V gave up 8 bases and J gave up 4 bases, with 8 bases separating them. Germline CDR1 is LNHDA and CDR2 is SQIVND (reference sequence). CDR3: CASLGSYGYTF. DNA for the CDR3: TGTGCCAGTTTGGGCAGCTATGGCTACACCTTC.

This chain joins TRBV5-1 and TRBJ2-3; TRBD1 agrees at 8 bases. The CDR3 extends over 15 amino acids. Germline lookup yields CDR1 SGHRS and CDR2 YFSETQ. Losses at the gene ends were 1 base for V and 4 bases for J; bases not matched to a gene: 5. CDR3 region: CASSLQGAVADTQYF. CDR3 nucleotide sequence: TGCGCCAGCAGCTTGCAGGGGGCGGTAGCAGATACGCAGTATTTT.

V usage is TRBV18 and J usage is TRBJ1-1; 10 nucleotides line up with TRBD1. The V gene end was trimmed by 3 bases and the J gene end by 1 base; junction bases not matched to a gene: 8. CDR3 size: 17 residues. CDR1 and CDR2 from the germline V gene are KGHSH and LQKENI. CDR3 in amino acids: CASSPLRDRGANTEAFF. The CDR3 DNA follows: TGTGCCAGCTCACCCCTCCGGGACAGGGGTGCGAACACTGAAGCTTTCTTT.

The chain joins TRBV6-5 to TRBJ2-1, with a tentative D call TRBD2 (5 bases). In germline, CDR1 is MNHEY, CDR2 SVGAGI. The CDR3 runs to 11 residues. V was cut by 8 bases and J by 9 bases, with 11 bases left in between. Here the CDR3 reads CASSGSGEQFF. Written as DNA, the CDR3 is TGTGCCAGCTCGGGCAGCGGTGAGCAGTTCTTC.

In regard to this clone: Other DNA sequences within the sample encode an identical CDR3. The chain carries TRBV7-2 and TRBJ2-7, with D possibly being TRBD2 (5 bases). Germline CDR1 reads SGHTA; CDR2 reads FQGNSA. Trimming took off 5 bases at V and 7 bases at J, with 15 bases between the two ends. The CDR3 sequence is 13 residues long. The CDR3, as DNA: TGTGCCAGCAGCCCCTCCCCGGGAAGGGAGCAGTACTTC. This encodes CASSPSPGREQYF.

The CDR3 loop reads CASSANEKLFF. In nucleotides, the CDR3 is TGTGCCAGCAGTGCGAATGAAAAACTGTTTTTT. The genes are TRBV28 and TRBJ1-4; D is unresolved. V was shortened by 5 bases and J by 5 bases, with 3 bases between the two germline ends. Germline V lookup: CDR1 MDHEN, CDR2 SYDVKM. The CDR3 is 11 residues long.

A few counts support this clone. The J gene is TRBJ1-5, the V gene TRBV15, with D possibly being TRBD1 (5 bases). The germline gives CDR1 LNHNV, CDR2 YYDKDF (reference sequence). Trimming cost V 6 bases and J 7 bases, with 16 bases left between them. This CDR3 is built from 14 residues. The DNA of the CDR3 is TGTGCCACCAGAGAGGGGCCAATGGGCCAGCCCCAGCATTTT. Its translation: CATREGPMGQPQHF.